This TCR beta chain was profiled in a study of T-cell reconstitution after alpha-beta-depleted transplantation in children. The CDR3 is 18 amino acids. The germline gives CDR1 ENHRY, CDR2 SYGVKD. A library of TCRbeta sequences, prepared with unique molecular identifiers, was generated. Using its own MiXCR run on the PCR reads, TCRdb lists one record per CDR3 protein. The sample includes a few hundred thousand distinct CDR3 sequences, roughly 27% of them seen just once. This clonotype was recorded a few times. The antigen is not known. At one of its ends the junction is not consistent with the germline gene, which may arise from a read error. The study, taken as a whole, reports: Alpha-beta T cells present about two months after transplant were reported to originate from several hundred expanded graft clones. Some patients' high day-60 TCRbeta diversity was traced to surviving recipient T cells and thymic progenitors. It was newly produced T cells that mostly accounted for T-cell counts and diversity one year after transplant.

Sequencing used PBMCs, obtained before TCRalphabeta/CD19-depleted stem cell transplant. The gene calls are TRBV10-3 and TRBJ2-1; 15 bases agree with TRBD2. The receptor comes from a boy under three years old with Wiskott-Aldrich syndrome, due to receive a stem cell transplant. The CDR3 region has the DNA TGTGCCATCAGTGACCGGACTAGCGGGAGGGCCTCGGGCAATGAGCATTTCTTC. This sequence encodes CAISDRTSGRASGNEHFF.